Shown below are 23 T cell receptor beta chains from a single sample sequenced in a study of cytomegalovirus exposure and HLA in healthy donors. This PCR relied on a set of 60 Vbeta primers and 13 Jbeta primers. Clones were sequenced by immunoSEQ multiplex PCR, and TCRdb holds only the in-frame ones, with some missing. The data show approximately 190,000 clones, about 80% seen once. The sequenced sample was PBMCs. Source of these receptors: a woman aged 18 to 35 in good health and CMV-seropositive.

The J gene is TRBJ1-2, the V gene TRBV4-1; D is possibly TRBD1 (5 bases). CDR1 is MGHRA, CDR2 YSYEKL, per germline. Trimming removed 5 bases at V and 5 bases at J, with 21 bases between. The CDR3 has 16 amino acids. The CDR3 DNA sequence: TGCGCCAGCAGCGGCCCCGCGCTGGTGACAGATTATGGCTACACCTTC. Its protein is CASSGPALVTDYGYTF.

This clone has a handful of counts. This chain uses TRBV20-1 with TRBJ2-3, with unresolved D. Germline values: CDR1 DFQATT, CDR2 SNEGSKA (reference sequence). The CDR3 is 11 residues long. The V and J ends lost 3 bases and 4 bases respectively, with 5 bases between them. The CDR3 DNA reads TGCAGTGCTAGTCTCCCAGATACGCAGTATTTT. It specifies CSASLPDTQYF.

The sample holds a few counts of this clone. The chain uses TRBV18 and TRBJ2-2, with D tentatively TRBD1 (5 bases). Deletions cut 3 bases from V and 1 base from J, with 24 bases between. This CDR3 contains 20 residues. Germline CDR1 is KGHSH and CDR2 is LQKENI. CDR3 region: CASSPLSGQGHNLNTGELFF. The DNA for the CDR3 is TGTGCCAGCTCACCCCTCTCTGGGCAGGGCCATAATTTGAACACCGGGGAGCTGTTTTTT.

The chain couples TRBV5-4 to TRBJ2-1; D gene ambiguous. The germline V and J ends were trimmed by 4 bases and 0 bases, with 11 bases remaining between them. CDR3 length: 15 residues. CDR1 SGHNT and CDR2 YYREEE come from the germline V gene (reference sequence). CDR3 in DNA: TGTGCCAGCAGCCTAGACTGGAGCTCCTACAATGAGCAGTTCTTC. It encodes CASSLDWSSYNEQFF.

The chain uses TRBV9 and TRBJ2-3, with a tentative D call TRBD2 (5 bases). Germline CDR1 is SGDLS and CDR2 is YYNGEE. Trimming removed 3 bases at V and 3 bases at J, with 11 bases between. The CDR3 is made up of 14 amino acids. Written as DNA, the CDR3 is TGTGCCAGCAGCGGCGCTAGCCAAACAGATACGCAGTATTTT. This codes for CASSGASQTDTQYF.

The V and J genes are TRBV11-3 and TRBJ1-4; D gene ambiguous. CDR1 is SGHNT, CDR2 YENEEA, per germline. The CDR3 runs 12 residues. The V end was cut by 1 base, the J end by 10 bases, with 7 bases between. CDR3 DNA: TGTGCCAGCAGCTTAGCGGAGAGAAAACTGTTTTTT. Its translation: CASSLAERKLFF.

This chain uses TRBV11-3 with TRBJ2-1, with D possibly TRBD1 on 6 matching bases. Looked up from germline, CDR1 is SGHNT and CDR2 is YENEEA. The CDR3 loop spans 11 amino acids. V was trimmed by 10 bases and J by 10 bases, leaving 14 bases between them. The CDR3 coding sequence is TGTGCCAACTTTTTAGGGGGAGAGCAGTTCTTC. Protein product: CANFLGGEQFF. The full variable domain, completed using reference TRBV11-3 and TRBJ2-1, is EAGVVQSPRYKIIEKKQPVAFWCNPISGHNTLYWYLQNLGQGPELLIRYENEEAVDDSQLPKDRFSAERLKGVDSTLKIQPAELGDSAVYLCANFLGGEQFFGPGTRLTVL.

This sequence joins TRBV11-2 and TRBJ2-3; D remains unclear. This CDR3 is built from 15 residues. Trimming removed 2 bases from V and 4 bases from J, with 13 bases in between. CDR1 is SGHAT and CDR2 is FQNNGV in the germline V gene. The DNA of the CDR3 is TGTGCCAGCAGCTTAAAGCCGGCGGCGGCAGATACGCAGTATTTT. Amino acid sequence: CASSLKPAAADTQYF.

Worth noting for this clone: Other DNA sequences in the same sample also yield this CDR3. The CDR3 region has the DNA TGTGCCAGCAGCGTAGAAGGGGCCACTGAAGCTTTCTTT. Protein product: CASSVEGATEAFF. The chain uses TRBV9 and TRBJ1-1; TRBD1 might be the D (5 bases). Germline CDR1 is SGDLS and CDR2 is YYNGEE. CDR3 length: 13 amino acids. Trimming pared 0 bases from V and 4 bases from J, leaving 7 bases between.

Turning to this clone: A far larger clone is one nucleotide away, so this likely arose from a read error. This rearrangement joins TRBV2 to TRBJ2-7; D is uncertain. Germline CDR1 and CDR2: SNHLY and FYNNEI. Trimming took off 6 bases at V and 3 bases at J, with 3 bases between the two ends. CDR3 length equals 10 residues. The CDR3 here is CASSHYEQYF. CDR3 coding DNA: TGTGCCAGCAGCCACTACGAGCAGTACTTC.

CDR3 nucleotides: TGTGCCAGCAGCTTAGTTGGGGCAGGTGAAGCTTTCTTT. This sequence encodes CASSLVGAGEAFF. The chain has TRBV11-3 and TRBJ1-1; D is possibly TRBD1 (5 bases). The CDR3 is 13 residues long. CDR1 and CDR2 from the germline V gene are SGHNT and YENEEA. Trimming shortened V by 1 base and J by 7 bases, and 10 bases separated the two germline ends.

The gene calls are TRBV7-9 and TRBJ1-2; D remains unclear. CDR1 is SEHNR and CDR2 is FQNEAQ in the germline V gene (reference sequence). Trimming shortened V by 0 bases and J by 6 bases, and 8 bases separated the two germline ends. The CDR3 contains 13 residues. The CDR3 spells CASSLASGDGYTF. The DNA of the CDR3 is TGTGCCAGCAGCTTAGCGTCGGGTGATGGCTACACCTTC.

This clone was seen just once. The chain combines TRBV11-2 with TRBJ1-1, with D possibly being TRBD1 (6 bases). The CDR3 totals 14 residues. Germline CDR1 is SGHAT and CDR2 is FQNNGV. V shed 1 base and J shed 7 bases, with 13 bases lying between them. CDR3 loop: CASSLVTGTSEAFF. Here the CDR3 DNA reads TGTGCCAGCAGCTTAGTTACCGGGACAAGTGAAGCTTTCTTT.

The chain joins TRBV6-1 to TRBJ1-5, with D possibly matching TRBD1 (6 bases). CDR3 length equals 17 residues. Germline loops: CDR1 MNHNS, CDR2 SASEGT. V was trimmed by 2 bases and J by 0 bases, leaving 14 bases between them. The CDR3 spells CASSESGTFYSNQPQHF. Written as DNA, the CDR3 is TGTGCCAGCAGTGAATCGGGGACATTCTATAGCAATCAGCCCCAGCATTTT.

The CDR3: CASSLGGLTYEQYV. DNA for the CDR3: TGCGCCAGCAGCTTGGGGGGCCTGACCTACGAGCAGTACGTC. The J gene is TRBJ2-7, the V gene TRBV5-1, with TRBD1 as a possible D gene (5 bases). V was cut by 0 bases and J by 2 bases, with 9 bases left in between. Germline V CDR1 and CDR2: SGHRS, YFSETQ. There are 14 residues in the CDR3.

This sequence joins TRBV30 and TRBJ1-3; D is uncertain. CDR1 is GTSNPN, CDR2 SVGIG, per germline (reference sequence). The V end was cut by 1 base, the J end by 3 bases, with 4 bases between. The CDR3 runs to 12 residues. The CDR3 DNA reads as TGTGCCTGGAGTGCAGTTGGAAACACCATATATTTT. Translated: CAWSAVGNTIYF.

The J gene is TRBJ1-6, the V gene TRBV27, with TRBD1 matching 9 bases. V lost 5 bases to trimming and J lost 8 bases; unmatched junction nucleotides: 10. The germline gives CDR1 MNHEY, CDR2 SMNVEV (reference sequence). The CDR3 length is 16 residues. The CDR3 protein is CASSPRQGVLYSPLHF. The DNA of the CDR3 is TGTGCCAGCAGTCCTCGACAGGGGGTATTATATTCACCCCTCCACTTT.

The chain combines TRBV30 with TRBJ1-6; 9 bases are shared with TRBD1. The CDR3 totals 14 residues. Trimming at V came to 3 bases and at J to 10 bases, leaving 7 bases not matched to a gene. Germline values: CDR1 GTSNPN, CDR2 SVGIG (reference sequence). For the CDR3, the DNA is TGTGCCTGGAGCCCAAACAGGGGGCAGTCACCCCTCCACTTT. Amino acids: CAWSPNRGQSPLHF. Looking up the rest from reference TRBV30 and TRBJ1-6 gives the full variable domain: SQTIHQWPATLVQPVGSPLSLECTVEGTSNPNLYWYRQAAGRGLQLLFYSVGIGQISSEVPQNLSASRPQDRQFILSSKKLLLSDSGFYLCAWSPNRGQSPLHFGNGTRLTVT.

This clone was picked up a small number of times. This rearrangement joins TRBV4-2 to TRBJ2-1; TRBD2 aligns across 8 bases. The CDR3 is 16 residues long. The junction had 10 bases not matched to a gene; V was cut back by 4 bases and J by 5 bases. Germline V lookup: CDR1 LGHNA, CDR2 YNFKEQ. The CDR3 bases are TGTGCCAGCAGCCCCCAGGGCGCGGGGGGAAACAATGAGCAGTTCTTC. Its translation is CASSPQGAGGNNEQFF.

The J gene is TRBJ1-2, the V gene TRBV6-6; 7 nucleotides match TRBD1. The junction had 3 bases not matched to a gene; V was cut back by 4 bases and J by 4 bases. This CDR3 is built from 13 residues. Germline V CDR1 and CDR2: MNHNY, SVGAGI (reference sequence). Written as DNA, the CDR3 is TGTGCCAGCAGTTCACAGGGGAGCTATGGCTACACCTTC. Residues: CASSSQGSYGYTF.

V usage is TRBV6-1 and J usage is TRBJ1-4; TRBD1 might be the D (5 bases). CDR1 is MNHNS, CDR2 SASEGT, per germline. V lost 5 bases to trimming and J lost 8 bases, with 12 bases between them. The CDR3 runs 13 residues. The CDR3 reads CASSRSGREKLFF. CDR3 sequence (DNA): TGTGCCAGCAGTCGGTCAGGGAGGGAAAAACTGTTTTTT.

To note about this clone: Other DNA sequences of this sample code for an identical CDR3. V is TRBV7-2 and J is TRBJ2-3; D unresolved. V was cut by 2 bases and J by 6 bases, with 6 bases left in between. This CDR3 is built from 12 residues. CDR1 SGHTA and CDR2 FQGNSA come from the germline V gene. This CDR3 is CASSLYSDTQYF. In DNA, the CDR3 is TGTGCCAGCAGCTTATATTCGGATACGCAGTATTTT.

The chain carries TRBV5-1 and TRBJ2-7, with D possibly TRBD1 on 5 matching bases. V shed 0 bases and J shed 4 bases, with 11 bases lying between them. CDR3 length: 14 amino acids. Germline assignment: CDR1 SGHRS and CDR2 YFSETQ. The CDR3 bases are TGCGCCAGCAGCTTGGGACAGCTTTTTTACGAGCAGTACTTC. It is translated as CASSLGQLFYEQYF.